Listed below are T cell receptor beta chains from one sample, sequenced in a study of neurological immune-mediated disorders. TCRdb processed the 5' RACE reads anew with MiXCR; each CDR3 protein has one entry. The data show some 50,000 distinct CDR3 sequences, over 20% seen once. Sequenced input: PBMCs. All receptors derive from a woman in her 70s in good health. The CDR3 runs from the conserved cysteine through the conserved F or W. Each record gives: CDR3 protein, CDR3 DNA, D gene, V gene, clone size, J gene. D genes are given only for firm matches. Some rows have no size entry. The others give once, few or many, or a class for an expanded clone.

CATSRDKSREQYF TGTGCCACCAGCAGAGACAAGTCTCGGGAGCAGTACTTC - TRBV15 many TRBJ2-7
CATRGVQEGIYEQYF TGTGCCACCCGAGGGGTACAGGAGGGGATCTACGAGCAGTACTTC - TRBV27 - TRBJ2-7
CASRRWGQGYEQYF TGTGCCAGCAGAAGATGGGGACAGGGCTACGAGCAGTACTTC TRBD1 TRBV27 many TRBJ2-7
CASSDHQGYNSPLHF TGTGCCAGCAGTGACCACCAGGGGTACAACTCACCCCTCCACTTT - TRBV2 - TRBJ1-6
CASILPSTYEQYF TGTGCCAGCATATTGCCGTCTACCTACGAGCAGTACTTC - TRBV6-1 many TRBJ2-7
CASSSLIQETQYF TGTGCCAGCAGCTCCCTGATTCAAGAGACCCAGTACTTC - TRBV7-2 many TRBJ2-5
CASSTDPRTSGADTQYF TGTGCCAGCAGCACGGACCCGAGGACTAGCGGGGCAGATACGCAGTATTTT TRBD2 TRBV7-2 many TRBJ2-3
CASRATLSPLHF TGTGCCAGCAGGGCGACTCTCTCACCCCTCCACTTT - TRBV2 many TRBJ1-6
CSASGGAGDTQYF TGCAGTGCTAGCGGGGGGGCAGGAGATACGCAGTATTTT TRBD2 TRBV20-1 - TRBJ2-3
CASSLDGRGTGVTEAFF TGTGCCAGCAGCTTAGATGGCAGGGGGACAGGGGTCACTGAAGCTTTCTTT TRBD1 TRBV11-2 many TRBJ1-1
CASSFGTGLSGGSGNTIYF TGTGCCAGCAGCTTTGGGACAGGCCTTTCAGGCGGCTCTGGAAACACCATATATTTT TRBD1 TRBV7-9 many TRBJ1-3
CASAGVSGLTDTQYF TGCGCCAGCGCGGGGGTTAGCGGACTCACAGATACGCAGTATTTT TRBD2 TRBV5-1 many TRBJ2-3
CASHPGTGGRYYNEQFF TGTGCCAGCCATCCAGGGACAGGGGGGCGATACTACAATGAGCAGTTCTTC TRBD1 TRBV3-1 many TRBJ2-1
CASSSLGGELFF TGTGCCAGCAGCTCCTTGGGCGGGGAGCTGTTTTTT - TRBV12-3/TRBV12-4 many TRBJ2-2
CASSPLWEGLYEQYF TGTGCCAGCAGCCCCCTTTGGGAGGGCCTATACGAGCAGTACTTC TRBD2 TRBV12-3/TRBV12-4 many TRBJ2-7
CASSLGTEDTQYF TGTGCCAGCAGCTTAGGGACGGAAGATACGCAGTATTTT - TRBV11-2 many TRBJ2-3
CASSPDRGGTQYF TGTGCCAGCAGCCCCGACCGGGGAGGGACCCAGTACTTC - TRBV7-9 - TRBJ2-5
CASSGTSGRAYEQFF TGTGCCAGCAGCGGGACTAGCGGGAGGGCCTATGAGCAGTTCTTC TRBD2 TRBV4-2 many TRBJ2-1
CSAKQGSDSGNTIYF TGCAGTGCGAAGCAGGGTAGTGACTCCGGAAACACCATATATTTT - TRBV20-1 many TRBJ1-3
CSARVGLAEDTQYF TGCAGTGCTAGAGTCGGACTAGCGGAAGATACGCAGTATTTT TRBD2 TRBV20-1 - TRBJ2-3
CASSSRGATEAFF TGTGCCAGCAGTTCCCGAGGGGCCACTGAAGCTTTCTTT - TRBV12-3/TRBV12-4 many TRBJ1-1
CASSFPPRLAGVHNEQFF TGTGCCAGCAGCTTCCCTCCCCGACTAGCGGGAGTTCACAATGAGCAGTTCTTC TRBD2 TRBV7-9 - TRBJ2-1
CASSQATVSMYEQYF TGCGCCAGCAGCCAAGCGACTGTGTCGATGTACGAGCAGTACTTC - TRBV4-1 many TRBJ2-7
CSARDGVNPHQETQYF TGCAGTGCTAGGGACGGAGTAAACCCTCATCAAGAGACCCAGTACTTC - TRBV20-1 - TRBJ2-5
CASSLGQATSTDTQYF TGCGCCAGCAGCTTGGGACAGGCTACTAGCACAGATACGCAGTATTTT - TRBV5-1 - TRBJ2-3
CSAGRGGSGQPQHF TGCAGTGCCGGCCGAGGAGGGAGTGGTCAGCCCCAGCATTTT - TRBV20-1 many TRBJ1-5
CASSFPYGTSGNTGELFF TGCGCCAGCAGCTTTCCTTACGGGACTAGCGGGAACACCGGGGAGCTGTTTTTT TRBD2 TRBV5-1 many TRBJ2-2
CASSPDRAGNSPLHF TGTGCCAGCAGCCCTGACAGGGCAGGAAATTCACCCCTCCACTTT TRBD1 TRBV7-2 many TRBJ1-6
CSVAHYNEQFF TGCAGCGTTGCCCACTACAATGAGCAGTTCTTC - TRBV29-1 - TRBJ2-1
CASSLGHNYGYTF TGTGCCAGCAGCTTAGGACACAACTATGGCTACACCTTC - TRBV7-2 many TRBJ1-2
CASSLGFGGTEAFF TGTGCCAGCAGCTTAGGGTTCGGGGGCACTGAAGCTTTCTTT - TRBV7-9 many TRBJ1-1
CASRPSGGLGYTF TGTGCCAGCAGGCCCTCCGGAGGGCTCGGCTACACCTTC - TRBV27 many TRBJ1-2
CASKRGDEITGANVLTF TGTGCCAGCAAAAGGGGGGATGAGATCACTGGGGCCAACGTCCTGACTTTC - TRBV28 many TRBJ2-6
CASSIRLAGGVQSQYF TGTGCCAGCAGTATCCGACTAGCGGGAGGGGTGCAATCGCAGTATTTT TRBD2 TRBV2 many TRBJ2-3
CASSVLAEPYNEQFF TGTGCCAGCAGCGTCCTAGCGGAACCCTACAATGAGCAGTTCTTC TRBD2 TRBV9 many TRBJ2-1
CASSTQGITGELFF TGTGCCAGCTCCACCCAAGGCATCACCGGGGAGCTGTTTTTT - TRBV7-2 - TRBJ2-2
CASSTGQGSNSPLHF TGCGCCAGCAGCACCGGACAGGGGAGCAATTCACCCCTCCACTTT TRBD1 TRBV5-1 few TRBJ1-6
CASSGPGLAGAYNEQFF TGTGCCAGCAGTGGACCGGGACTAGCGGGGGCCTACAATGAGCAGTTCTTC TRBD2 TRBV12-3/TRBV12-4 once TRBJ2-1
CAISETGGTQYF TGTGCCATCAGTGAGACCGGGGGGACCCAGTACTTC - TRBV10-3 - TRBJ2-5
CASSPAIGPGTYGYTF TGTGCCAGCTCACCGGCGATTGGTCCAGGGACCTATGGCTACACCTTC - TRBV18 medium-sized TRBJ1-2
CASSFGGGDEQFF TGTGCCAGCAGCTTTGGAGGGGGCGATGAGCAGTTCTTC - TRBV7-9 many TRBJ2-1
CASSKGETQYF TGTGCCAGTAGTAAGGGAGAGACCCAGTACTTC - TRBV19 few TRBJ2-5
CAISAGQVATGELFF TGTGCCATCAGTGCGGGACAGGTGGCCACCGGGGAGCTGTTTTTT TRBD1 TRBV10-3 many TRBJ2-2
CAISEHGDGSTDTQYF TGTGCCATCAGTGAGCATGGGGACGGTAGCACAGATACGCAGTATTTT - TRBV10-3 - TRBJ2-3
CASRLANINEQYF TGTGCCAGTAGACTAGCGAATATAAACGAGCAGTACTTC TRBD2 TRBV12-3/TRBV12-4 many TRBJ2-7
CASSYTYGQGAYEQYF TGTGCCAGCAGTTACACCTACGGACAGGGTGCCTACGAGCAGTACTTC TRBD1 TRBV6-5 - TRBJ2-7
CASSFEGVNAFF TGTGCCAGCAGTTTCGAGGGAGTGAATGCTTTCTTT - TRBV3-1 many TRBJ1-1
CASSQGLKETQYF TGTGCCAGCAGCCAAGGACTAAAAGAGACCCAGTACTTC - TRBV4-2 many TRBJ2-5
CASTPVVARTANTGELFF TGTGCCAGCACCCCTGTGGTCGCAAGGACAGCGAACACCGGGGAGCTGTTTTTT - TRBV6-1 many TRBJ2-2
CSARVPSGRGPPLITGELFF TGCAGTGCTAGAGTTCCTAGCGGGAGGGGTCCCCCCCTGATCACCGGGGAGCTGTTTTTT TRBD2 TRBV20-1 many TRBJ2-2